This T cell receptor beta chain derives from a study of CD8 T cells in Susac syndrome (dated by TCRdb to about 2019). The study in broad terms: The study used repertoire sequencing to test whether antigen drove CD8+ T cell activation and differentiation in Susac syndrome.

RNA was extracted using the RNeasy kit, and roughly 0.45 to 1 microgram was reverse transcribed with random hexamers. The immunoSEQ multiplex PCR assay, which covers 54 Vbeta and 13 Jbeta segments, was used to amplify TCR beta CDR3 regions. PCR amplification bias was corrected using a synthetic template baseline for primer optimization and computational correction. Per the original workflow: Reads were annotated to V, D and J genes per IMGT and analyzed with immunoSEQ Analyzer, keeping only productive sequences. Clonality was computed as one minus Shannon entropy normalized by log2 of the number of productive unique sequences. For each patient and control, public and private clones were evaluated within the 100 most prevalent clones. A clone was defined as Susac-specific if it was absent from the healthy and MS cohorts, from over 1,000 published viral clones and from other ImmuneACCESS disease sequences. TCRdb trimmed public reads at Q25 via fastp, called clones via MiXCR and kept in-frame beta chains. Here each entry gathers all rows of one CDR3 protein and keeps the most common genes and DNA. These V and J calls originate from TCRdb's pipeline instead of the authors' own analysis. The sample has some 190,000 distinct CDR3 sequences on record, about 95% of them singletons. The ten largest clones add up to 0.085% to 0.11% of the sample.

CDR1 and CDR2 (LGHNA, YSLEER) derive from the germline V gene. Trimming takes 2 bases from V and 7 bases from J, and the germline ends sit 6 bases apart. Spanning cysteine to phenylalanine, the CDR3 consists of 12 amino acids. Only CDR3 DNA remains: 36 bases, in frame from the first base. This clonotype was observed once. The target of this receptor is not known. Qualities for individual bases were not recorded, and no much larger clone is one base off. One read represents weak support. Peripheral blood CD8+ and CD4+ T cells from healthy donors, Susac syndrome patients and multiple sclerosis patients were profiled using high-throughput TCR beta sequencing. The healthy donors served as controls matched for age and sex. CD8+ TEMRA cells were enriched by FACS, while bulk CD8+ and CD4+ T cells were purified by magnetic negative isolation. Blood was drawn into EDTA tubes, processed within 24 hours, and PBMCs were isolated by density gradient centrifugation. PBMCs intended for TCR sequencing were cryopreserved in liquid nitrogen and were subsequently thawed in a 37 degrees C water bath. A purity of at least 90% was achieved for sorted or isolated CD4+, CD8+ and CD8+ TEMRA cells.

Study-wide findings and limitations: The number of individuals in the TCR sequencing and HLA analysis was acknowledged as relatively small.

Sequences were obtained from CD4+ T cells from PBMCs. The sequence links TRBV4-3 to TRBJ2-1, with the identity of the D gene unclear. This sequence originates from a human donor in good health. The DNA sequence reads TGCGCCAGCAGCCAAAGAAGTAATGAGCAGTTCTTC. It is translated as CASSQRSNEQFF.